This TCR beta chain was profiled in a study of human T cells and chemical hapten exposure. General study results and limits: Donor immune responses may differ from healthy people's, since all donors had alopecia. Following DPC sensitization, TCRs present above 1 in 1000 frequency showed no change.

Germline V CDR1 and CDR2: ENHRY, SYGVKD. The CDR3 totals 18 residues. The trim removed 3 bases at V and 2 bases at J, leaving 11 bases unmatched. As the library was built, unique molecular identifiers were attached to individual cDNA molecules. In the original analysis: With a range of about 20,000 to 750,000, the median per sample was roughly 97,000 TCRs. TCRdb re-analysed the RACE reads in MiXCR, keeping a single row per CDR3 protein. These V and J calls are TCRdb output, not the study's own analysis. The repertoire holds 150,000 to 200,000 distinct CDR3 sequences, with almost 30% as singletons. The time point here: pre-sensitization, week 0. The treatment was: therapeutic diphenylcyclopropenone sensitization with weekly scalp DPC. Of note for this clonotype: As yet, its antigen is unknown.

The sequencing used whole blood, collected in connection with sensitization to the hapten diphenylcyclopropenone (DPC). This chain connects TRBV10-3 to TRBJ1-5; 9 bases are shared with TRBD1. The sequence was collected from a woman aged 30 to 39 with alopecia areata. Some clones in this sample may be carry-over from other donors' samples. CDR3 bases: TGTGCCATCAGTGAAGCCGGGACAGGGCCAGGAGGCAATCAGCCCCAGCATTTT. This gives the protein CAISEAGTGPGGNQPQHF.